This is a list of T cell receptor beta chains from one sample in a study of breast tumors, draining lymph nodes, adjacent tissues. TCRdb fed the multiplex PCR reads into MiXCR, producing one record per CDR3 protein. The sample lists fewer than 200,000 distinct CDR3 sequences; 30% to 35% were seen once. The sequencing input was axillary lymph node tissue. The receptors come from a female donor with breast cancer. Some clones in this sample may be carry-over from other donors' samples. Each CDR3 is given with its conserved first and last residue. The D gene is left open where the match is weak. Clone size, where shown, is once, few, many, or a class for clones that have expanded.

abundance	v_gene	j_gene	d_gene	CDR3nt	CDR3aa
many	TRBV10-1	TRBJ2-7	.	TGCGCCAGCAGTGAGGAAGGAAGGGGAGGGCAGTACTTC	CASSEEGRGGQYF
.	TRBV29-1	TRBJ1-2	.	TGCAGCGTTGAAGTCGCGGGTGGGGGCTACACCTTC	CSVEVAGGGYTF
once	TRBV6-2/TRBV6-3	TRBJ2-7	TRBD2	TGTGCCAGCAGCCGGACCTATCCTAGCGGGAGCTACGAGCAGTACTTC	CASSRTYPSGSYEQYF
many	TRBV10-3	TRBJ2-1	.	TGTGCCTCCCAGGGAAACAATGAGCAGTTCTTC	CASQGNNEQFF
many	TRBV7-7	TRBJ2-3	TRBD2	TGTGCTAGCAGCCCTCTAGCGGGAGGGCCGGCGGCGCAGTATTTT	CASSPLAGGPAAQYF
many	TRBV10-2	TRBJ2-7	TRBD2	TGCGCCAGCAGTGAAATTCCCCCCTCGGCTAGCGGGATTGTTATCTACGAGCAGTACTTC	CASSEIPPSASGIVIYEQYF
.	TRBV10-3	TRBJ2-3	.	TGTGCCACCAGTGAGCCGAGATCACTGGGGACGGGGCCCGCAGATACGCAGTATTTT	CATSEPRSLGTGPADTQYF
many	TRBV4-1	TRBJ1-5	.	TGCGCCAGCAGCCAAGATACGGGCTTAGGCAATCAGCCCCAGCATTTT	CASSQDTGLGNQPQHF
many	TRBV13	TRBJ2-7	.	TGTGCCAGCAGCCATGAACCGTCCGAGCAGTACTTC	CASSHEPSEQYF
.	TRBV3-1	TRBJ2-1	.	TGTGCCAGCAGCCGACCCTTCAATGAGCAGTTCTTC	CASSRPFNEQFF
many	TRBV5-1	TRBJ1-6	.	TGCGCCAGCAGGGAGGCGAGGGGGAGTAATTCACCCCTCCACTTT	CASREARGSNSPLHF
many	TRBV20-1	TRBJ2-1	TRBD2	TGCAGTGCTACATTAACTAGCGGGAGAATAGGTGAGCAGTTCTTC	CSATLTSGRIGEQFF
few	TRBV27	TRBJ2-1	.	TGTGCCAGCAGTTCCCAAAGCGTCCCAGGTGAGCAGTTCTTC	CASSSQSVPGEQFF
few	TRBV28	TRBJ2-1	TRBD1	TGTGCCAGCAGTAGCCCCGGGACAGGGAGGTTCCATGAGCAGTTCTTC	CASSSPGTGRFHEQFF
once	TRBV7-9	TRBJ2-5	TRBD2	TGTGCCAGCAGCTTAGGGAGGAGCGGGGGGTTTCAAGAGACCCAGTACTTC	CASSLGRSGGFQETQYF
many	TRBV11-2	TRBJ2-7	.	TGTGCCAGCAGCCCAACACCATACGAGCAGTACTTC	CASSPTPYEQYF
many	TRBV10-3	TRBJ1-4	TRBD1	TGTGCCATCAGCCGACAGGGAAATGAAAAACTGTTTTTT	CAISRQGNEKLFF
.	TRBV13	TRBJ1-1	.	TGTGCCAGCAGCTTAGTCGAAGCTTTCTTT	CASSLVEAFF
many	TRBV11-3	TRBJ2-7	TRBD2	TGTGCCAGCAGCCCCCCCCCGGGACTAGCGGCCTCCTACGAGCAGTACTTC	CASSPPPGLAASYEQYF
many	TRBV9	TRBJ2-1	.	TGTGCCAGCAGCCCAACGGGGTCAGGGCTCTACAATGAGCAGTTCTTC	CASSPTGSGLYNEQFF
many	TRBV2	TRBJ1-2	.	TGTGCCAGCAGTGAACGCGAAGCTAACTATGGCTACACCTTC	CASSEREANYGYTF
many	TRBV7-2	TRBJ2-5	TRBD2	TGTGCCAGCAGCTCTTGGACTAGCGGGAGTTGGAAGACCCAGTACTTC	CASSSWTSGSWKTQYF
many	TRBV5-1	TRBJ2-1	.	TGCGCCAGCAGCGCAGCATCGACTTTCAGCTCCTCCAATGAGCAGTTCTTC	CASSAASTFSSSNEQFF
many	TRBV3-1	TRBJ2-1	TRBD2	TGTGCCAGCAGCCTAGCGGGAGCCAAGAATGAGCAGTTCTTC	CASSLAGAKNEQFF
many	TRBV6-6	TRBJ2-3	.	TGTGCCAGCAGTCACCCGAGTCGCACAGATACGCAGTATTTT	CASSHPSRTDTQYF
many	TRBV18	TRBJ2-1	.	TGTGCCAGCTCACCGGTTATTTACAATGAGCAGTTCTTC	CASSPVIYNEQFF
many	TRBV5-4	TRBJ1-2	TRBD1	TGTGCCAGCAGCTTGATTGACAGGGGAGGGTATGGCTACACCTTC	CASSLIDRGGYGYTF
many	TRBV5-1	TRBJ1-6	.	TGCGCCAGCAGCTCCCCAGGTCTGACCCTCCACTTT	CASSSPGLTLHF
many	TRBV12-5	TRBJ2-7	TRBD1	TGTGCTAGTGATCCGGGACAGGGGATTTGCGAGCAGTACTTC	CASDPGQGICEQYF
many	TRBV14	TRBJ2-3	.	TGTGCCAGCAGCCAACGGCAGGATTACTCAGATACGCAGTATTTT	CASSQRQDYSDTQYF
.	TRBV24-1	TRBJ1-3	.	TGTGCCACCAGTGACAGGAGGGGAAACACCATATATTTT	CATSDRRGNTIYF
.	TRBV18	TRBJ1-1	.	TGTGCCAGCTCACCACCAGGCAGGGGAAACACTGAAGCTTTCTTT	CASSPPGRGNTEAFF
.	TRBV20-1	TRBJ2-7	TRBD1	TGCAGTGCAAATAAGCGGGACAGGGGGGGCGAGCAGTACTTC	CSANKRDRGGEQYF
many	TRBV20-1	TRBJ2-5	.	TGCAGTGCTAGATCTGGCCTAGCGCTAAATCAAGAGACCCAGTACTTC	CSARSGLALNQETQYF
many	TRBV6-1	TRBJ1-5	.	TGTGCCAGCAGTGAGATCGGGGGGAGCGGTCAGCCCCAGCATTTT	CASSEIGGSGQPQHF
many	TRBV18	TRBJ2-2	.	TGTGCCAGCTCACGGGGCATAAACACCGGGGAGCTGTTTTTT	CASSRGINTGELFF
many	TRBV5-5	TRBJ2-7	.	TGTGCCAGCAGCTTGGGGTACTCCTACGAGCAGTACTTC	CASSLGYSYEQYF